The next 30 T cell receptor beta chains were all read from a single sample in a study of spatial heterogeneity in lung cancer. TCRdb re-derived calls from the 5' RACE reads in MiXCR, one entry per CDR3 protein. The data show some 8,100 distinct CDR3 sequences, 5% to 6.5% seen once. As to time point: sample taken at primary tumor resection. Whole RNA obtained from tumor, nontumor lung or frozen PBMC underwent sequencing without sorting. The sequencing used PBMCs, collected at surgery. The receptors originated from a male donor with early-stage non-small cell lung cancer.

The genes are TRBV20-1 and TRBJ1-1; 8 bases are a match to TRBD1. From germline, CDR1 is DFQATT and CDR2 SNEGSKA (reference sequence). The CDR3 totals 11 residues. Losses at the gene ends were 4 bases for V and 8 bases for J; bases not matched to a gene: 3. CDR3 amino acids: CSAIRTGEAFF. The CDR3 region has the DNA TGCAGTGCTATAAGGACAGGGGAAGCTTTCTTT.

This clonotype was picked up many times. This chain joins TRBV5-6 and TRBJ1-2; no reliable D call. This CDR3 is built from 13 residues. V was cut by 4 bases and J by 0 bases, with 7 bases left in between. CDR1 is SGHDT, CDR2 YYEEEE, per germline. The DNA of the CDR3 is TGTGCCAGCAGCGAGACTACTAACTATGGCTACACCTTC. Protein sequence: CASSETTNYGYTF.

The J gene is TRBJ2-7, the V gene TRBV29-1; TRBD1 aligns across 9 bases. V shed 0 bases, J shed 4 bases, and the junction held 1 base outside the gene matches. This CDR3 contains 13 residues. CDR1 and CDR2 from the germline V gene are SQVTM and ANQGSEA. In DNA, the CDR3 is TGCAGCGTTGAAGAGGGACAGGGTTACGAGCAGTACTTC. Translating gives CSVEEGQGYEQYF.

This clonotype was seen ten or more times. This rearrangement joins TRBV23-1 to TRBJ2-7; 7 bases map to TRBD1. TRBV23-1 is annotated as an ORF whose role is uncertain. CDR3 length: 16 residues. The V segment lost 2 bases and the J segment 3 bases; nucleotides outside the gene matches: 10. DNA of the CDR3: TGCGCCAGCAGTCAACCCAACGAGGACAGGAGCTACGAGCAGTACTTC. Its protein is CASSQPNEDRSYEQYF.

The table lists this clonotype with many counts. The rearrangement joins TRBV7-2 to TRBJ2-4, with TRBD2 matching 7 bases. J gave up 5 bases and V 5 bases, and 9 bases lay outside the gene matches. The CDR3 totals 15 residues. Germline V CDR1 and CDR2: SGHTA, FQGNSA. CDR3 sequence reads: CASSPTGGGENIQYF. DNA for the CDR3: TGTGCCAGCAGCCCCACCGGCGGGGGTGAAAACATTCAGTACTTC.

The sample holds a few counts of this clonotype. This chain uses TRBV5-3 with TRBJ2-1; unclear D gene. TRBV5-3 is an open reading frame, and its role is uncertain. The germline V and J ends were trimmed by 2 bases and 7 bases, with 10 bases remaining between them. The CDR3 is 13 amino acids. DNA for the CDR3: TGTGCCAGAAGCTTTCGATGGGGAAATGAGCAGTTCTTC. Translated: CARSFRWGNEQFF.

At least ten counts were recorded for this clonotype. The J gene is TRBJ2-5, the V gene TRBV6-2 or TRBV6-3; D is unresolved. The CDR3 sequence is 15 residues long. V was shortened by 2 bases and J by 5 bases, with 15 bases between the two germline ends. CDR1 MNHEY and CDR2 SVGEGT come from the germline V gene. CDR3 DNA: TGTGCCAGCAGTTACGGCCACCTGGGGTACGAGACCCAGTACTTC. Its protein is CASSYGHLGYETQYF.

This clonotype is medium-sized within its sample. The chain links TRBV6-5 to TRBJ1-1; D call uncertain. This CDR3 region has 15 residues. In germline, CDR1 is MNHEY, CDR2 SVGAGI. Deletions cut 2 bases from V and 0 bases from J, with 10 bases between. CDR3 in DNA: TGTGCCAGCAGTTACCAGGACGGCGTGAACACTGAAGCTTTCTTT. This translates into CASSYQDGVNTEAFF.

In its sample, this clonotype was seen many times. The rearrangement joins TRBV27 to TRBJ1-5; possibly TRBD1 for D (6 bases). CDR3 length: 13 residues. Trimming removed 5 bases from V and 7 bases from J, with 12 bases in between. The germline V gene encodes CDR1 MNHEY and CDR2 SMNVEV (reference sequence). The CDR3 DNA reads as TGTGCCAGCAGTCCATGGGACAACCAGCCCCAGCATTTT. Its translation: CASSPWDNQPQHF.

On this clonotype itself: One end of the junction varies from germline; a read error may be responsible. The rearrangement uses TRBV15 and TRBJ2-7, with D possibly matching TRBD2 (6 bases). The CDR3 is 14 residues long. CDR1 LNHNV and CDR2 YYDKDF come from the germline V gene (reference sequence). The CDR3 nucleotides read TGTGCCACCAGCAGTGGTAGTGGGGGGATCCTCCAGTTGTTC. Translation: CATSSGSGGILQLF. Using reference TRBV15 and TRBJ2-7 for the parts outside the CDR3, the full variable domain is DAMVIQNPRYQVTQFGKPVTLSCSQTLNHNVMYWYQQKSSQAPKLLFHYYDKDFNNEADTPDNFQSRRPNTSFCFLDIRSPGLGDTAMYLCATSSGSGGILQLFGPGTRLTVT.

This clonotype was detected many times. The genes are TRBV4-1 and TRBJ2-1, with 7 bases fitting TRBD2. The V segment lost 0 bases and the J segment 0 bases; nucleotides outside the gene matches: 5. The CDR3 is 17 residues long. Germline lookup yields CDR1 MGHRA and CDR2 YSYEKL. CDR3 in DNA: TGCGCCAGCAGCCAAGATCCGCTAGCGGACTCCTACAATGAGCAGTTCTTC. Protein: CASSQDPLADSYNEQFF.

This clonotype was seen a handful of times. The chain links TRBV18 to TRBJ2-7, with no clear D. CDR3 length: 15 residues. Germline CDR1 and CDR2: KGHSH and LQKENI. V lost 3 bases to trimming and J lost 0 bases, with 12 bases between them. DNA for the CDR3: TGTGCCAGCTCACCCGGGCAATTCAGCTCCTACGAGCAGTACTTC. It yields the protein CASSPGQFSSYEQYF.

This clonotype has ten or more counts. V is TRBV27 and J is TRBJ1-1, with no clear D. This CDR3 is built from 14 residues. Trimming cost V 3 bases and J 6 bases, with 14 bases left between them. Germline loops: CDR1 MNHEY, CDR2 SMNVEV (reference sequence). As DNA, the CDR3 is TGTGCCAGCAGTTTGATCCCCTTCACGGCTGAAGCTTTCTTT. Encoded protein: CASSLIPFTAEAFF.

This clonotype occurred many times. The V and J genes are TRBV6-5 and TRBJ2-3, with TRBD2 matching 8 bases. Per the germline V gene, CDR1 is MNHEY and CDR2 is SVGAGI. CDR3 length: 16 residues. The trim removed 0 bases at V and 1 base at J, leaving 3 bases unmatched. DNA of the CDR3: TGTGCCAGCAGTTACTCTCCCGGGGGGGGCACAGATACGCAGTATTTT. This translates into CASSYSPGGGTDTQYF.

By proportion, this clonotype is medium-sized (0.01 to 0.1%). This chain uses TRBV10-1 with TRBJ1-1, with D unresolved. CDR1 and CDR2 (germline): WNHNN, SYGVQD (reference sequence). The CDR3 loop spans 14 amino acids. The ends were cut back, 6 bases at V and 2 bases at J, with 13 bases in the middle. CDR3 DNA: TGCGCCAGCAGCTTCAAGGGAGACAACACTGAAGCTTTCTTT. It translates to CASSFKGDNTEAFF.

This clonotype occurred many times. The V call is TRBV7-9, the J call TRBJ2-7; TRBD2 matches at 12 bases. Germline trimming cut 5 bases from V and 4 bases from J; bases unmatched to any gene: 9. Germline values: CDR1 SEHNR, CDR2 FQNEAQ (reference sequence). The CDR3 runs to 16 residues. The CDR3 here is CASSTRTSGTTYEQYF. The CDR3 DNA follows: TGTGCCAGCAGCACCAGGACTAGCGGGACGACGTACGAGCAGTACTTC. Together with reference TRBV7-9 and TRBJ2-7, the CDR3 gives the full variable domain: DTGVSQNPRHKITKRGQNVTFRCDPISEHNRLYWYRQTLGQGPEFLTYFQNEAQLEKSRLLSDRFSAERPKGSFSTLEIQRTEQGDSAMYLCASSTRTSGTTYEQYFGPGTRLTVT.

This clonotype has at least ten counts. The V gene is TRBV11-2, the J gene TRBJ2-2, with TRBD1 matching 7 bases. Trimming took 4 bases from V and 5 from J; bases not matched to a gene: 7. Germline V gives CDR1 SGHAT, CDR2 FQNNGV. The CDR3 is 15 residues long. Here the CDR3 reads CASSSRQGQTGELFF. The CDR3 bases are TGTGCCAGCAGCTCCCGACAGGGTCAAACCGGGGAGCTGTTTTTT. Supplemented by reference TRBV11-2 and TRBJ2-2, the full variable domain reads EAGVAQSPRYKIIEKRQSVAFWCNPISGHATLYWYQQILGQGPKLLIQFQNNGVVDDSQLPKDRFSAERLKGVDSTLKIQPAKLEDSAVYLCASSSRQGQTGELFFGEGSRLTVL.

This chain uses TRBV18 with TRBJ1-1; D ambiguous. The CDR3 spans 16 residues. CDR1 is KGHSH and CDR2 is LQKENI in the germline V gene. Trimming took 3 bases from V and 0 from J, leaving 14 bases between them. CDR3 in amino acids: CASSPLGSTMNTEAFF. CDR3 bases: TGTGCCAGCTCACCTCTTGGCAGTACAATGAACACTGAAGCTTTCTTT.

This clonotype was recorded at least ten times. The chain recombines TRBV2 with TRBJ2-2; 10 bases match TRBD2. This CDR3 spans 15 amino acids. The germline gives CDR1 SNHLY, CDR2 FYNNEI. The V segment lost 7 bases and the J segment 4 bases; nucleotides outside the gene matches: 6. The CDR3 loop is CASTASGGPTGELFF. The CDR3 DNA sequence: TGTGCCAGCACCGCTAGCGGGGGTCCCACCGGGGAGCTGTTTTTT.

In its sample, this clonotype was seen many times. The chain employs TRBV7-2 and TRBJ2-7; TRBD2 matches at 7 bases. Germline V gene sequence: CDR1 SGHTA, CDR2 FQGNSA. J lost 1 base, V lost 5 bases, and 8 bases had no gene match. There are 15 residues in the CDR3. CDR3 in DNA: TGTGCCAGCAGCCCCCGGGACTACCTTTCCTACGAGCAGTACTTC. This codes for CASSPRDYLSYEQYF.

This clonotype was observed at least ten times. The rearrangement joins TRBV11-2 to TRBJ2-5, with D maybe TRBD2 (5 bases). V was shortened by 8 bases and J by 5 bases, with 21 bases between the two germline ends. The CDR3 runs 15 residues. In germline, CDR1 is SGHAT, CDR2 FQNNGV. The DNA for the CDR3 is TGTGCCAGCCTTCTCCGGACTGGCTCGCGGGAGACCCAGTACTTC. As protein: CASLLRTGSRETQYF.

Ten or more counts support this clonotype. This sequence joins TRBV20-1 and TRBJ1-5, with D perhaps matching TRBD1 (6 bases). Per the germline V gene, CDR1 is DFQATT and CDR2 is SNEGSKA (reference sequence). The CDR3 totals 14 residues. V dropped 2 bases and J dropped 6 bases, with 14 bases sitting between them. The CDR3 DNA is TGCAGTGCTAGACCAGGACAGTACGGTCAGCCCCAGCATTTT. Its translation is CSARPGQYGQPQHF.

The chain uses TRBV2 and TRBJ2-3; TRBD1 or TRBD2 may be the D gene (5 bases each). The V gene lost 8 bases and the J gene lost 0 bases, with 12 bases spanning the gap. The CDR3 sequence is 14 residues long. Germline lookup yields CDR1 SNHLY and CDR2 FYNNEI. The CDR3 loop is CASFKGPSTDTQYF. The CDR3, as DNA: TGTGCCAGCTTTAAGGGACCTAGCACAGATACGCAGTATTTT.

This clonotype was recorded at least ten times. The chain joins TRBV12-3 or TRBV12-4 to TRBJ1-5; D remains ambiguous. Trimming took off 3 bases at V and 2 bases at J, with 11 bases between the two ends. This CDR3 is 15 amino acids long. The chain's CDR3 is CASSFSGLRNQPQHF. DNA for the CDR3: TGTGCCAGCAGTTTTTCCGGGCTCCGCAATCAGCCCCAGCATTTT.

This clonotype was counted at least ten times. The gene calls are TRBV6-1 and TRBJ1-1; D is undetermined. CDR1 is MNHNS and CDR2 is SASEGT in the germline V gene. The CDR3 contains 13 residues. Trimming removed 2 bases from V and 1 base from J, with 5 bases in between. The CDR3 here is CASSEKENTEAFF. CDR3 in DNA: TGTGCCAGCAGTGAAAAAGAGAACACTGAAGCTTTCTTT.

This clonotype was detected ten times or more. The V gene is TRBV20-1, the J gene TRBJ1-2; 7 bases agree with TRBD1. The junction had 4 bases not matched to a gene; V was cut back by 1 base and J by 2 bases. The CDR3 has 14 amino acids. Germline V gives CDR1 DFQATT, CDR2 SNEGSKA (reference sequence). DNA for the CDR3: TGCAGTGCTAGAGCCCTGGGACAGAACTATGGCTACACCTTC. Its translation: CSARALGQNYGYTF.

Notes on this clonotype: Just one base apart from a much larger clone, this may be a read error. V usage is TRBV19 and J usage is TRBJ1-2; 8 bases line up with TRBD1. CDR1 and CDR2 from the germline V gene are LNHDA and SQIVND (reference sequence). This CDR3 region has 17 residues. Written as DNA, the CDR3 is TGTGCCAGTACCCCAGCCCCACCAGGGGGCTTCGGCTATAGCTACACCTTC. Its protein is CASTPAPPGGFGYSYTF.

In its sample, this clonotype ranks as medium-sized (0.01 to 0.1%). CDR3 residues: CASSWEGVSSYEQYF. In DNA, the CDR3 is TGTGCCAGCAGCTGGGAGGGGGTCAGCTCCTACGAGCAGTACTTC. This chain joins TRBV5-5 and TRBJ2-7, with a weak D call TRBD2 (7 bases). Trimming cost V 3 bases and J 0 bases, with 13 bases left between them. The germline CDR1 and CDR2 sequences are SGHKS and YYEKEE (reference sequence). This CDR3 region has 15 residues.

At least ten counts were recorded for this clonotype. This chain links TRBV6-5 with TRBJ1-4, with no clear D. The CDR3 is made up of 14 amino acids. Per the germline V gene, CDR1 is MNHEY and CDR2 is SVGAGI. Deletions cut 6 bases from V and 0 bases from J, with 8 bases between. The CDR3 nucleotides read TGTGCCAGCAGCCGGACGGCAACTAATGAAAAACTGTTTTTT. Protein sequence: CASSRTATNEKLFF.

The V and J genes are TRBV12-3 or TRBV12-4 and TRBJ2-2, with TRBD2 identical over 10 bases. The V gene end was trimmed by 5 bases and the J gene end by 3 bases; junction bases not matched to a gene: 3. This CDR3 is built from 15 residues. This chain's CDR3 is CASSQREGDTGELFF. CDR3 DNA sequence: TGTGCCAGCAGTCAGCGGGAGGGCGACACCGGGGAGCTGTTTTTT.